The 9 T cell receptor beta chains presented below share a single source sample, sequenced in a study of T cell responses to AZD1222 COVID-19 vaccine. Measured with immunoSEQ multiplex PCR; TCRdb has only the in-frame clones, and not every one. There are 120,000 or so clones in the sample; roughly 91% occur only once, and 8.5% to 14% lies in the top ten. The sample was peripheral blood, taken on day 0 of MenACWY control vaccination. These receptor sequences come from an adult in good health.

The rearrangement uses TRBV7-2 and TRBJ1-2; no clear D gene. CDR3 length: 15 amino acids. V lost 3 bases, J lost 2 bases, and 13 bases lay in between. The V gene's germline CDR1 is SGHTA and CDR2 FQGNSA. The CDR3 DNA reads as TGTGCCAGCAGCTTGGGAAATGGACCCAACTATGGCTACACCTTC. As protein: CASSLGNGPNYGYTF.

This chain joins TRBV29-1 and TRBJ2-7; 14 bases are a match to TRBD2. V dropped 4 bases and J dropped 6; count of bases not matched to a gene: 5. The CDR3 runs 14 residues. Germline V gene data show CDR1 as SQVTM and CDR2 as ANQGSEA. CDR3 DNA: TGCAGCGTTGCCGGGACTAGCGGGAGAGGCGAGCAGTACTTC. Translated: CSVAGTSGRGEQYF.

The chain couples TRBV6-5 to TRBJ1-1, with D unclear. Between the trimmed V and J ends, which lost 6 bases and 5 bases, there was a span of 13 bases. The CDR3 is made up of 13 amino acids. The germline V gene has CDR1 MNHEY and CDR2 SVGAGI. The CDR3 loop is CASSDRRETEAFF. CDR3 DNA sequence: TGTGCCAGCAGCGACCGCAGAGAAACTGAAGCTTTCTTT.

This clone is a singleton in its sample. The V call is TRBV5-1, the J call TRBJ2-7; possibly TRBD2 for D (5 bases). In germline, CDR1 is SGHRS, CDR2 YFSETQ. V gave up 4 bases and J gave up 1 base, with 12 bases separating them. The CDR3 totals 14 residues. The CDR3 loop reads CASSLSGGSYEQYF. For the CDR3, the DNA is TGCGCCAGCAGCCTCAGCGGAGGATCCTACGAGCAGTACTTC.

This sequence joins TRBV5-1 and TRBJ1-5; no firm D call. V lost 4 bases and J lost 3, with 11 bases in between. This CDR3 spans 14 amino acids. Germline V gene sequence: CDR1 SGHRS, CDR2 YFSETQ. The CDR3 DNA reads TGCGCCAGCAGCCTGGACCGGAACAATCAGCCCCAGCATTTT. Translation gives CASSLDRNNQPQHF.

The chain uses TRBV11-3 and TRBJ1-2, with a tentative D call TRBD1 (5 bases). Germline loops: CDR1 SGHNT, CDR2 YENEEA. The CDR3 is 16 residues long. V shed 1 base and J shed 8 bases, with 20 bases lying between them. The CDR3 region has the DNA TGTGCCAGCAGCTTAGTCGGCCCTGGGCAGGGAGGCGGCTACACCTTC. It yields the protein CASSLVGPGQGGGYTF.

J is TRBJ2-3 and V is TRBV19; no reliable D call. Trimming pared 0 bases from V and 3 bases from J, leaving 7 bases between. Germline CDR1 LNHDA, CDR2 SQIVND (reference sequence). This CDR3 is built from 14 residues. The CDR3 region is CASSIDLWTDTQYF. As DNA, the CDR3 is TGTGCCAGTAGTATAGATCTATGGACAGATACGCAGTATTTT.

The chain has TRBV7-9 and TRBJ2-7; 8 bases line up with TRBD1. The J segment lost 0 bases and the V segment lost 5 bases, leaving 9 bases of the junction unmatched. Germline loops: CDR1 SEHNR, CDR2 FQNEAQ (reference sequence). CDR3 size: 16 residues. The CDR3 here is CASSIPRDRPSYEQYF. Written as DNA, the CDR3 is TGTGCCAGCAGCATACCTCGGGACAGGCCCTCCTACGAGCAGTACTTC.

The chain recombines TRBV5-4 with TRBJ2-1; 12 nucleotides line up with TRBD2. V trimming: 0 bases; J trimming: 10 bases; junction bases outside the gene matches: 5. The germline V gene encodes CDR1 SGHNT and CDR2 YYREEE (reference sequence). The CDR3 is 15 residues long. CDR3 nucleotide sequence: TGTGCCAGCAGCTTGGAACTAGCGGGAGGTGAGGAGCAGTTCTTC. This sequence encodes CASSLELAGGEEQFF.